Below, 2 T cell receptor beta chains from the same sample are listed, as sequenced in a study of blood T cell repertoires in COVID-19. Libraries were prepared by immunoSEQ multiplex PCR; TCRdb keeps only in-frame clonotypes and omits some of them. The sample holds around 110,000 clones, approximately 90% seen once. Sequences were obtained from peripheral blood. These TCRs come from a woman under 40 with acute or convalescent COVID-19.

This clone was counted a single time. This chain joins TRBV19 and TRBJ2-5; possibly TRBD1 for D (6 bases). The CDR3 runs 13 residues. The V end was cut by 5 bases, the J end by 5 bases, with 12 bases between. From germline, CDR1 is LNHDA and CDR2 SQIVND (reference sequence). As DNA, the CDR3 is TGTGCCAGTAGTGCCACAGGGTACGAGACCCAGTACTTC. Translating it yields CASSATGYETQYF.

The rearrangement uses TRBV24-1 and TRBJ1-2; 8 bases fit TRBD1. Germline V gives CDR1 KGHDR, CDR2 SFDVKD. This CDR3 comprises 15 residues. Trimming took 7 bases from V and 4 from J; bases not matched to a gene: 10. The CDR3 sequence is CATSRPDRALYGYTF. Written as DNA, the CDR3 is TGTGCCACCAGCCGACCGGACAGGGCCCTCTATGGCTACACCTTC.